Described below is a single T cell receptor (beta chain) sequence and its context. What it binds is unknown. This sample was included in a study of cytomegalovirus exposure and HLA in healthy donors. In the study overall: HLA-typed donors were the source of around 80 million unique TCRs, which an early data release held. General observations from the study: Analysis was carried out at a later point, and it linked a missense DCLRE1C variant to TCR beta V- and J-gene trimming.

PCR used 60 Vbeta primers and 13 Jbeta primers. Sequenced by immunoSEQ multiplex PCR; TCRdb stores in-frame clones only, minus some. The sample shows 60,000 to 85,000 clones, about 78% of them seen only once. The germline V and J ends were trimmed by 1 base and 5 bases, with 11 bases remaining between them. This CDR3 spans 14 amino acids. The germline gives CDR1 SGHNT, CDR2 YENEEA. The clonotype was recovered from a man between 40 and 49 years old in good health and CMV-seronegative. V and J are TRBV11-3 and TRBJ2-5, with D perhaps matching TRBD2 (5 bases). Source material: PBMCs. The CDR3 DNA sequence: TGTGCCAGCAGCTTAGGTCTAGCCAGCGAGACCCAGTACTTC. It translates to CASSLGLASETQYF.